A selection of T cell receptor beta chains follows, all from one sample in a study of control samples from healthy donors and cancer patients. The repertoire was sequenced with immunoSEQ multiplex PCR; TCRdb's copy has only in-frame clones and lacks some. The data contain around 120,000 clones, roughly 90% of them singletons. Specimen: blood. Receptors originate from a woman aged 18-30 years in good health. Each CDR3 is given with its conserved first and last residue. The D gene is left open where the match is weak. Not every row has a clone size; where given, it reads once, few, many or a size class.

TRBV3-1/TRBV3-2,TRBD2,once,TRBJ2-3,CASSQTGLVTDTQYF,TGTGCCAGCAGCCAAACGGGACTAGTTACAGATACGCAGTATTTT
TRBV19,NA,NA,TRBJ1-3,CASTNLAGTFDENTIYF,TGTGCCAGTACTAACCTGGCCGGGACGTTTGACGAAAACACCATATATTTT
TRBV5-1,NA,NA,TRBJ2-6,CASSLEAVSGANVLTF,TGCGCCAGCAGCTTAGAGGCCGTCTCTGGGGCCAACGTCCTGACTTTC
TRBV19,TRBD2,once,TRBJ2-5,CASSTREMGRETQYF,TGTGCCAGTAGTACGCGGGAGATGGGCCGAGAGACCCAGTACTTC
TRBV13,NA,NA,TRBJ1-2,CASSPSWNSYGYTF,TGTGCCAGCAGCCCGAGTTGGAACAGCTATGGCTACACCTTC
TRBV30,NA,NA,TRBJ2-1,CAWDRGSSGNEQFF,TGTGCCTGGGATAGGGGATCCAGCGGCAATGAGCAGTTCTTC
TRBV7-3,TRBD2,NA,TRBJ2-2,CASSLVAGKNTGELFF,TGTGCCAGCAGCTTAGTAGCGGGGAAAAACACCGGGGAGCTGTTTTTT
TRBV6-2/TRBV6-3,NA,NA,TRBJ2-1,CASSTDASEQFF,TGTGCCAGCAGTACGGACGCAAGTGAGCAGTTCTTC
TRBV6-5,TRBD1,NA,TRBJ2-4,CASRRQGSNIQYF,TGTGCCAGCAGGCGACAGGGCTCAAACATTCAGTACTTC
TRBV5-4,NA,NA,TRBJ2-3,CASSRSGTYGGDTQYF,TGTGCCAGCAGCAGGTCCGGGACTTATGGGGGGGATACGCAGTATTTT
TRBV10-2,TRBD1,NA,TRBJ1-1,CASRERTGGTEAFF,TGCGCCAGCAGGGAAAGGACAGGGGGGACTGAAGCTTTCTTT
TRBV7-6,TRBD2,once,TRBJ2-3,CASSRGTSGRVRTDTQYF,TGTGCCAGCAGCCGGGGGACTAGCGGGAGGGTCCGCACAGATACGCAGTATTTT
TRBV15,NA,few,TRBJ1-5,CATSRDGLYSNQPQHF,TGTGCCACCAGCAGAGATGGCCTTTATAGCAATCAGCCCCAGCATTTT
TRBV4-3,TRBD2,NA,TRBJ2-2,CASSQSGTRVGSGELFF,TGCGCCAGCAGCCAATCTGGGACTAGAGTTGGTTCCGGGGAGCTGTTTTTT
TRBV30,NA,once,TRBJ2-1,CAWTGNRAGDEQFF,TGTGCCTGGACAGGGAACCGGGCGGGTGATGAGCAGTTCTTC
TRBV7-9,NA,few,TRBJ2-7,CASSPIGPSYEQYF,TGTGCCAGCAGCCCCATCGGGCCCTCCTACGAGCAGTACTTC
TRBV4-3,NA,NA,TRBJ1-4,CASSQRRGEKLFF,TGCGCCAGCAGCCAACGCAGGGGTGAAAAACTGTTTTTT
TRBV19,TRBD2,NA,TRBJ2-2,CASSIWGLGTGELFF,TGTGCCAGTAGTATCTGGGGACTAGGGACCGGGGAGCTGTTTTTT
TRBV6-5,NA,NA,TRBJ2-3,CASSRLGGTDTQYF,TGTGCCAGCAGCCGACTGGGGGGCACAGATACGCAGTATTTT
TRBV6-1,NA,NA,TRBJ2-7,CASSESSQGGYEQYF,TGTGCCAGCAGTGAAAGCAGCCAGGGAGGCTACGAGCAGTACTTC
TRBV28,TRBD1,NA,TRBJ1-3,CASSLQGASDTIYF,TGTGCCAGCAGTCTACAGGGGGCTTCGGACACCATATATTTT
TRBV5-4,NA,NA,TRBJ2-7,CASSRSGNFGGEQYF,TGTGCCAGCAGCCGGTCAGGGAATTTTGGGGGCGAGCAGTACTTC
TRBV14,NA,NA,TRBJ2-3,CASSQVADPRGYF,TGTGCCAGCAGCCAAGTGGCGGACCCCAGGGGGTATTTT
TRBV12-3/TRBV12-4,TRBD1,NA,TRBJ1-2,CASSPGQGWHTF,TGTGCCAGCAGTCCCGGACAGGGTTGGCACACCTTC
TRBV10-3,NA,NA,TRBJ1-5,CAISESKPPGAREWPQHF,TGTGCCATCAGTGAGTCGAAGCCTCCGGGGGCCAGGGAGTGGCCCCAGCATTTT
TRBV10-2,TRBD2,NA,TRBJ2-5,CASSELLAGYQETQYF,TGCGCCAGCAGTGAGCTTTTAGCGGGGTACCAAGAGACCCAGTACTTC
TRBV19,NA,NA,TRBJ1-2,CASSILGGNYGYTF,TGTGCCAGTAGTATCTTGGGGGGCAACTATGGCTACACCTTC
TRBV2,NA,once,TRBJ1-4,CASSDRGTNEKLFF,TGTGCCAGCAGTGATCGGGGGACTAATGAAAAACTGTTTTTT